The 14 T cell receptor beta chains presented below share a single source sample, sequenced in a study of patients and donors after allogeneic stem cell transplantation. TCRdb re-analysed the RT-PCR reads in MiXCR, keeping a single row per CDR3 protein. The sample holds 390,000 or so distinct CDR3 sequences, approximately 16% seen once. The sample comprised blood, either unsorted or a sorted T cell fraction (not recorded which). Receptors were obtained from a human donor who was either an allogeneic HSCT recipient or a stem cell or donor lymphocyte infusion donor (not recorded which). It is not recorded whose cells these are; they may come from a transplant donor.

This clonotype was observed many times. V gene TRBV20-1 combines with J gene TRBJ2-3; 9 positions match TRBD2. The CDR3 totals 15 residues. CDR1 and CDR2 (germline): DFQATT, SNEGSKA (reference sequence). Losses at the gene ends were 0 bases for V and 3 bases for J; bases not matched to a gene: 4. As DNA, the CDR3 is TGCAGTGCTAGAGATCGGCTAGCGGGGACAGATACGCAGTATTTT. Encoded protein: CSARDRLAGTDTQYF.

This CDR3 is CASSSQHYGYTF. CDR3 DNA sequence: TGTGCCAGCAGCTCGCAGCACTATGGCTACACCTTC. The V and J genes are TRBV11-1 and TRBJ1-2; no clear D. With 4 bases removed from V and 3 bases from J, the gap between germline ends came to 6 bases. The CDR3 contains 12 residues. Germline V gene lookup returns CDR1 SGHAT and CDR2 FQDESV (reference sequence).

This clonotype was detected only a few times. The gene calls are TRBV7-3 and TRBJ2-5; D tentatively reads TRBD1 or TRBD2 (5 bases each). Trimming left V 5 bases short and J 2 bases short, with 15 bases between. The CDR3 is made up of 15 amino acids. Germline V gene sequence: CDR1 SGHTA, CDR2 FQGTGA. The CDR3: CASSPLGDPQETQYF. In DNA, the CDR3 is TGTGCCAGCAGCCCCCTAGGGGACCCTCAAGAGACCCAGTACTTC.

This clonotype was found many times. The genes are TRBV12-3 or TRBV12-4 and TRBJ2-5; D might be TRBD1 (5 bases). Deletions cut 5 bases from V and 2 bases from J, with 9 bases between. The CDR3 totals 13 residues. This CDR3 reads CASSRQLQETQYF. CDR3 nucleotide sequence: TGTGCCAGCAGTCGACAGTTGCAAGAGACCCAGTACTTC.

In this sample, this clonotype turned up a few times. The V gene is TRBV29-1, the J gene TRBJ2-2; tentatively, D is TRBD1 (6 bases). The CDR3 consists of 13 residues. Trimming shortened V by 4 bases and J by 0 bases, and 6 bases separated the two germline ends. Germline V gives CDR1 SQVTM, CDR2 ANQGSEA. CDR3 nucleotides: TGCAGCGTTGGGGACACGAACACCGGGGAGCTGTTTTTT. Translating it yields CSVGDTNTGELFF.

This clonotype occurred once. The chain is built from TRBV18 and TRBJ1-4; D ambiguous. CDR1 is KGHSH, CDR2 LQKENI, per germline. V lost 6 bases and J 0 bases, leaving 17 bases between the germline ends. The CDR3 is made up of 17 amino acids. CDR3 DNA: TGTGCCAGCTCGCCGAAAATGATCGGGGCAACTAATGAAAAACTGTTTTTT. Encoded protein: CASSPKMIGATNEKLFF. Full variable domain (rest looked up from reference TRBV18 and TRBJ1-4): NAGVMQNPRHLVRRRGQEARLRCSPMKGHSHVYWYRQLPEEGLKFMVYLQKENIIDESGMPKERFSAEFPKEGPSILRIQQVVRGDSAAYFCASSPKMIGATNEKLFFGSGTQLSVL.

The rearrangement uses TRBV13 and TRBJ2-7; D remains unclear. The germline CDR1 and CDR2 sequences are PRHDT and FYEKMQ (reference sequence). V was clipped by 0 bases and J by 5 bases, with 11 bases between them. The CDR3 extends over 14 amino acids. The CDR3 reads CASSLGKGGHEQYF. CDR3 nucleotides: TGTGCCAGCAGCTTAGGGAAGGGTGGCCACGAGCAGTACTTC. The full variable domain, with the rest looked up from reference TRBV13 and TRBJ2-7, is AAGVIQSPRHLIKEKRETATLKCYPIPRHDTVYWYQQGPGQDPQFLISFYEKMQSDKGSIPDRFSAQQFSDYHSELNMSSLELGDSALYFCASSLGKGGHEQYFGPGTRLTVT.

V and J are TRBV2 and TRBJ2-7; D not resolved. V gave up 5 bases and J gave up 7 bases, with 12 bases separating them. There are 12 residues in the CDR3. In germline, CDR1 is SNHLY, CDR2 FYNNEI. In DNA form, the CDR3 reads TGTGCCAGCAGTTCGGAGCTTTTGGAGCAGTACTTC. This encodes CASSSELLEQYF.

The chain combines TRBV12-3 or TRBV12-4 with TRBJ1-2; no clear D gene. The V end was cut by 2 bases, the J end by 6 bases, with 13 bases between. The CDR3 is made up of 14 amino acids. The CDR3 nucleotides read TGTGCCAGCAGTTTAATTTGGCAGGTTAATGGCTACACCTTC. This codes for CASSLIWQVNGYTF.

This clonotype was counted ten times or more. The chain links TRBV12-3 or TRBV12-4 to TRBJ1-1, with 9 nucleotides matching TRBD1. With V trimmed by 3 bases and J by 5 bases, 10 bases remained unmatched. The CDR3 is made up of 16 amino acids. The CDR3 DNA is TGTGCCAGCAGTTTCTCCGGGACAGGGCCGAGGACTGAAGCTTTCTTT. Translation gives CASSFSGTGPRTEAFF.

The rearrangement uses TRBV12-5 and TRBJ2-6; TRBD1 agrees at 7 bases. Germline CDR1 reads LGHNT; CDR2 reads FRNRAP. V lost 5 bases and J lost 1; bases outside the gene matches: 2. This CDR3 is 15 amino acids long. The CDR3 spells CASGPRGSGANVLTF. The CDR3 DNA follows: TGTGCTAGTGGTCCCAGGGGGTCTGGGGCCAACGTCCTGACTTTC.

This clonotype has a handful of counts. The rearrangement joins TRBV2 to TRBJ2-2; TRBD1 or TRBD2 may be the D gene (5 bases each). V was shortened by 6 bases and J by 6 bases, with 17 bases between the two germline ends. The germline gives CDR1 SNHLY, CDR2 FYNNEI. The CDR3 extends over 15 amino acids. The CDR3 nucleotides read TGTGCCAGCAGGGGACGGACCCTAGGGGCCGGGGAGCTGTTTTTT. Its translation: CASRGRTLGAGELFF.

Worth noting for this clonotype: Germline is not matched at one junction end, which may reflect a read error. This chain links TRBV5-1 with TRBJ2-2, with a tentative D call TRBD2 (5 bases). The CDR3 covers 19 residues. From germline, CDR1 is SGHRS and CDR2 YFSETQ. Here the CDR3 reads CASSSGRGRSIENPGELFF. For the CDR3, the DNA is TGCGCCAGCAGCTCCGGACGGGGAAGGAGCATCGAGAACCCCGGGGAGCTGTTTTTT.

This clonotype was seen at least ten times. This chain joins TRBV4-1 and TRBJ1-5, with D tentatively TRBD1 (5 bases). Trimming pared 4 bases from V and 0 bases from J, leaving 10 bases between. Germline-derived CDR1 and CDR2 are MGHRA and YSYEKL. The CDR3 sequence is 15 residues long. The CDR3 reads CASSPGLISNQPQHF. The DNA of the CDR3 is TGCGCCAGCAGCCCGGGACTCATTAGCAATCAGCCCCAGCATTTT.